The T cell receptor beta chain described here comes from a study of OX40 agonist ivuxolimab in advanced cancers. Study as a whole: Every patient in dose escalation had hepatocellular carcinoma, melanoma, renal cell or head and neck cancer. Partial responses were achieved by three patients, one with hepatocellular carcinoma and two with cutaneous melanoma.

Blood got drawn at baseline, again on cycle 4 day 1, and then on cycle 7 day 1. The repertoire was sequenced with immunoSEQ multiplex PCR; TCRdb's copy has only in-frame clones and lacks some. Of tens of thousands of clones in the sample, approximately 90% were seen once. Turning to this clone: Its antigen is not identified.

Study-wide results and caveats: There was clonal expansion of CD4+ and CD8+ blood T cells by week 6 at 0.1 to 3.0 mg/kg.

Sample: CD4+ or CD8+ T cells sorted from blood, taken in a trial of the OX40 agonist ivuxolimab. This clonotype originated in an adult with an advanced solid tumor such as melanoma, head and neck, liver or kidney cancer.

The CDR3 loop is CASSEFRGTEAFF. The CDR3 region has the DNA TGTGCCAGCAGTGAATTCAGGGGCACTGAAGCTTTCTTT. V is TRBV6-1 and J is TRBJ1-1; TRBD1 might be the D (6 bases). CDR1 MNHNS and CDR2 SASEGT come from the germline V gene. The CDR3 sequence is 13 residues long. Trimming pared 2 bases from V and 4 bases from J, leaving 8 bases between.